This TCR beta chain was captured in a study of T cells in Graves' hyperthyroidism and ophthalmopathy. Notes on the study in general: Most expanded thyroid clonotypes above 0.001 also appeared in blood.

This clonotype was recorded many times. What it binds is not known. The CDR3 extends over 15 amino acids. V was trimmed by 4 bases and J by 7 bases, leaving 17 bases between them. Germline CDR1 reads SGHTA; CDR2 reads FQGTGA. TCR beta CDR3 sequences were amplified from RNA transcripts. First-round RT-PCR of the TCR CDR3 relied on the HTBI primer set. Each CDR3 protein gets one entry after TCRdb re-called the multiplex PCR reads with MiXCR. The sample shows 160,000 or so distinct CDR3 sequences, 9.4% of them seen only once. Thyroid ultrasound and orbital computed tomography, with clinical symptoms and serum thyroxine and TRAb, informed diagnoses.

This chain joins TRBV7-3 and TRBJ2-1; a possible D gene is TRBD2 (5 bases). The sequence derives from a woman under 30 with Graves' hyperthyroidism that later progressed to Graves' ophthalmopathy. The material sequenced was blood. The CDR3 DNA reads TGTGCCAGCAGCTCGGACTCCGCCGTAAGTAATGAGCAGTTCTTC. It translates to CASSSDSAVSNEQFF.